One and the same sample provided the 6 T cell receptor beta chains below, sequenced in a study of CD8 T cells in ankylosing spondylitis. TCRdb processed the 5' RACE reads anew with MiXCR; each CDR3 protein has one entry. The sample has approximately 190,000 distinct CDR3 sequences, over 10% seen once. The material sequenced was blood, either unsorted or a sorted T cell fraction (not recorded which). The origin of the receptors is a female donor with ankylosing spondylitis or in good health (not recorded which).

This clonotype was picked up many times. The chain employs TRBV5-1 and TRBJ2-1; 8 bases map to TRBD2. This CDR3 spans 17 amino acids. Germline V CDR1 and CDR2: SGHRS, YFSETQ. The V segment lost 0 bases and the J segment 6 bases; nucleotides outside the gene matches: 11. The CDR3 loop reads CASSLGAGGKGINEQFF. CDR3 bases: TGCGCCAGCAGCTTGGGGGCGGGGGGAAAGGGAATCAATGAGCAGTTCTTC.

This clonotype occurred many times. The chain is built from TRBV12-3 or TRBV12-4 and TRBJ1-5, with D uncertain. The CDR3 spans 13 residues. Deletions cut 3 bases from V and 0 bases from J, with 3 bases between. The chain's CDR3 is CASSFDSNQPQHF. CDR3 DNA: TGTGCCAGCAGTTTTGATAGCAATCAGCCCCAGCATTTT.

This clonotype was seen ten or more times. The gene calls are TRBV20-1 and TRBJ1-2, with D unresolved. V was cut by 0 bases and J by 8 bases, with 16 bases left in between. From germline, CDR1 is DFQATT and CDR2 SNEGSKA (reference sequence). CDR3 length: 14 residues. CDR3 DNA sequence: TGCAGTGCTAGAGATATTTCGCAGAAGAGAGGCTACACCTTC. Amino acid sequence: CSARDISQKRGYTF.

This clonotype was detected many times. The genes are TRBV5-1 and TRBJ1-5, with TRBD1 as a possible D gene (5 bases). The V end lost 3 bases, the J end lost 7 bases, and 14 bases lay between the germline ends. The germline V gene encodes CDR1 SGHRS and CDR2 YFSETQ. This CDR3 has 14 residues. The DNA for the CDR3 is TGCGCCAGCAGCTCGGGGGTGTTGGGGCAGCCCCAGCATTTT. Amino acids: CASSSGVLGQPQHF.

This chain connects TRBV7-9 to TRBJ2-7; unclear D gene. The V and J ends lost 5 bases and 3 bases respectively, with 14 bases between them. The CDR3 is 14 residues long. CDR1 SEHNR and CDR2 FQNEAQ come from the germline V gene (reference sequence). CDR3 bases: TGTGCCAGCAGCAAATCAGCGAACAGCTACGAGCAGTACTTC. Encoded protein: CASSKSANSYEQYF.

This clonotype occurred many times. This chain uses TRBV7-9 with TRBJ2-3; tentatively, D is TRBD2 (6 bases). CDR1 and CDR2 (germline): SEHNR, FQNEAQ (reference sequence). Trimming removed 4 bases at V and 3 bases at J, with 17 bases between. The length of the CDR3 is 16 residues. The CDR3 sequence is CASSWLGGGPTDTQYF. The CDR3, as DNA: TGTGCCAGCAGCTGGTTAGGCGGAGGGCCGACAGATACGCAGTATTTT.